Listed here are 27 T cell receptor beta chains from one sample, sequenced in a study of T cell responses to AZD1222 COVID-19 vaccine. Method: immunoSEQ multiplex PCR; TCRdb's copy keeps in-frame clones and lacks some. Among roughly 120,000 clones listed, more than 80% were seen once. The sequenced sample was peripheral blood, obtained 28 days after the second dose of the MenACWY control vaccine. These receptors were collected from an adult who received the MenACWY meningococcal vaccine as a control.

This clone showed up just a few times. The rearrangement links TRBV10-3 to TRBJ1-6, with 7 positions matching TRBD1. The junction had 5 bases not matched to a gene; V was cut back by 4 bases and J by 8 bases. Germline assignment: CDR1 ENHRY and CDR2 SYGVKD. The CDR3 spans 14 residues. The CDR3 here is CAISVGTDHSPLHF. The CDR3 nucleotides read TGTGCCATCAGTGTGGGGACAGATCATTCACCCCTCCACTTT.

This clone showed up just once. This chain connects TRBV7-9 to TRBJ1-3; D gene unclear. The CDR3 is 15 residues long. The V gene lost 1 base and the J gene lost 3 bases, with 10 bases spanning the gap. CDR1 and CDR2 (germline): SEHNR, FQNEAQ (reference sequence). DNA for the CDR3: TGTGCCAGCAGCTTAGACCTGACGTTTGGAAACACCATATATTTT. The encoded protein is CASSLDLTFGNTIYF.

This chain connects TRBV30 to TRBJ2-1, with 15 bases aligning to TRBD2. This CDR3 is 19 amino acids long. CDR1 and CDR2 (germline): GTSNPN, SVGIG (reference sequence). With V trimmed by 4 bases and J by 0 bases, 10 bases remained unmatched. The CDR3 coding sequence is TGTGCCTGGACCAATGGACTAGCGGGAGGGTTAAGCTCCTACAATGAGCAGTTCTTC. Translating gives CAWTNGLAGGLSSYNEQFF.

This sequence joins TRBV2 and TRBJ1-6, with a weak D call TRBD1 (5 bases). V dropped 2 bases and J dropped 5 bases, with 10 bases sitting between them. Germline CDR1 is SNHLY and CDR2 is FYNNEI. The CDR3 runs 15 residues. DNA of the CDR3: TGTGCCAGCAGTGAATTCGAGGGGAATAATTCACCCCTCCACTTT. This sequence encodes CASSEFEGNNSPLHF.

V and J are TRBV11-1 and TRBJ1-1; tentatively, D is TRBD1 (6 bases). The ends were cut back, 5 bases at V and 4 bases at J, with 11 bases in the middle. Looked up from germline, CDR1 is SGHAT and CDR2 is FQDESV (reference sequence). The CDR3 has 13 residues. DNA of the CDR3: TGTGCCAGCAGCCCAGACAGGTCCACTGAAGCTTTCTTT. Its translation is CASSPDRSTEAFF.

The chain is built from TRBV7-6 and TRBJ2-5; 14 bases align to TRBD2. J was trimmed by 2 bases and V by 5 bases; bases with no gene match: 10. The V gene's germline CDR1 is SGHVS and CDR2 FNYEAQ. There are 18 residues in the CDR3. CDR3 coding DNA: TGTGCCAGCAGCCACGAAGAGACTAGCGGGAGGGATCAAGAGACCCAGTACTTC. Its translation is CASSHEETSGRDQETQYF.

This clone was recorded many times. The CDR3 region is CASSPTENYEAFF. DNA for the CDR3: TGTGCCAGTAGCCCGACAGAGAACTATGAAGCTTTCTTT. V usage is TRBV19 and J usage is TRBJ1-1; weak D call: TRBD1 (5 bases). With 6 bases removed from V and 7 bases from J, the gap between germline ends came to 15 bases. CDR3 length: 13 residues. The germline V gene encodes CDR1 LNHDA and CDR2 SQIVND (reference sequence).

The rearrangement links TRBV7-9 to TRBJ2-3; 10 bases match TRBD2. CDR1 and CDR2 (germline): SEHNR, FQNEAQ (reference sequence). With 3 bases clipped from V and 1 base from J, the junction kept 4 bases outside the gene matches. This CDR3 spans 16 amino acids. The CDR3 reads CASSLDGLAGTDTQYF. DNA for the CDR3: TGTGCCAGCAGCTTGGACGGACTAGCGGGCACAGATACGCAGTATTTT.

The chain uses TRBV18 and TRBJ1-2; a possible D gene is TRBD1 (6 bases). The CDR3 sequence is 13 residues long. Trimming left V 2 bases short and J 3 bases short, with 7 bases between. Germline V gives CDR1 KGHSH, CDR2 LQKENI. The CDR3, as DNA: TGTGCCAGCTCACCAGGGGGCGACTATGGCTACACCTTC. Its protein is CASSPGGDYGYTF.

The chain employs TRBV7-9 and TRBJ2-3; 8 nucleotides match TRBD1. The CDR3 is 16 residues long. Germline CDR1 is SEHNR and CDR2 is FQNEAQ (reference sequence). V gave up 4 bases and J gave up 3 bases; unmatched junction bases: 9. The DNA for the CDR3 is TGTGCCAGCAGCTCCACAATAGACAGGGGAACAGATACGCAGTATTTT. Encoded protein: CASSSTIDRGTDTQYF.

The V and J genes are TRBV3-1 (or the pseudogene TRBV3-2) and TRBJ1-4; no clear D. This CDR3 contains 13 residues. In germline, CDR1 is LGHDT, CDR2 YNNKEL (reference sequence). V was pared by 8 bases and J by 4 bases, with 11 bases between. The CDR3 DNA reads TGTGCCAGCCGTAGTCCCCTTAATGAAAAACTGTTTTTT. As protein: CASRSPLNEKLFF.

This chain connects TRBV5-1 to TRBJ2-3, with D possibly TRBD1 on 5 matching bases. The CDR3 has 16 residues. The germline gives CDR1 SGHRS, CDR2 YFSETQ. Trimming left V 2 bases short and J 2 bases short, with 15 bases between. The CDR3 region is CASSLGADTFTDTQYF. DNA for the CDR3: TGCGCCAGCAGCTTAGGGGCAGACACGTTCACAGATACGCAGTATTTT.

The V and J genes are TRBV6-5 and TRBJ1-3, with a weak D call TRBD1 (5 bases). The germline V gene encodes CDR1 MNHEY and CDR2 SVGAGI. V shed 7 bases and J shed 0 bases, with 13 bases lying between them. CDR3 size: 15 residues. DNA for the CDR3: TGTGCCAGCACCCTAGACAGAGACTCTGGAAACACCATATATTTT. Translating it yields CASTLDRDSGNTIYF.

The CDR3 bases are TGTGCCAGCAGCTTATATTCGACCAGGGCCGATCAGCCCCAGCATTTT. Its protein product is CASSLYSTRADQPQHF. This sequence joins TRBV7-9 and TRBJ1-5; D perhaps matches TRBD1 (5 bases). CDR1 SEHNR and CDR2 FQNEAQ come from the germline V gene (reference sequence). The CDR3 sequence is 16 residues long. The V end lost 2 bases, the J end lost 5 bases, and 16 bases lay between the germline ends.

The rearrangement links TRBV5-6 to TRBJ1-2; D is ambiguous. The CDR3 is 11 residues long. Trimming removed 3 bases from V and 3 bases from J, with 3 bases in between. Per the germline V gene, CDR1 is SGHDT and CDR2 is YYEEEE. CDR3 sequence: CASSSDYGYTF. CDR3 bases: TGTGCCAGCAGCTCGGACTATGGCTACACCTTC. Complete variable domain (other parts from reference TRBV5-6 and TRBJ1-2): DAGVTQSPTHLIKTRGQQVTLRCSPKSGHDTVSWYQQALGQGPQFIFQYYEEEERQRGNFPDRFSGHQFPNYSSELNVNALLLGDSALYLCASSSDYGYTFGSGTRLTVV.

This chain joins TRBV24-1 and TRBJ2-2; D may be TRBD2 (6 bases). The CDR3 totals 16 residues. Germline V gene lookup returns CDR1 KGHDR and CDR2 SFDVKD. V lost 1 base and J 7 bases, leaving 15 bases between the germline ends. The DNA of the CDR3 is TGTGCCACCAGTGATTTTGGGACTGGCCCCCACGGGGAGCTGTTTTTT. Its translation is CATSDFGTGPHGELFF.

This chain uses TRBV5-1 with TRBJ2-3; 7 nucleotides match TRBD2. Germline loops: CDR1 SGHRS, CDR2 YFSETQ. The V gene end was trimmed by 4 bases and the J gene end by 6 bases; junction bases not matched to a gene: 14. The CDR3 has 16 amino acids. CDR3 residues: CASSLQSGGWRDTQYF. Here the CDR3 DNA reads TGCGCCAGCAGCCTTCAGTCCGGGGGGTGGAGGGATACGCAGTATTTT.

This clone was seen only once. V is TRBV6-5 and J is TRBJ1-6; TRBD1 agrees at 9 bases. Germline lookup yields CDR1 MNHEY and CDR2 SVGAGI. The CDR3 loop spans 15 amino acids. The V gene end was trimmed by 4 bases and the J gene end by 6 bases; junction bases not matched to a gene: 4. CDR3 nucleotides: TGTGCCAGCAGTTCACAGGGGGCCCTTAATTCACCCCTCCACTTT. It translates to CASSSQGALNSPLHF.

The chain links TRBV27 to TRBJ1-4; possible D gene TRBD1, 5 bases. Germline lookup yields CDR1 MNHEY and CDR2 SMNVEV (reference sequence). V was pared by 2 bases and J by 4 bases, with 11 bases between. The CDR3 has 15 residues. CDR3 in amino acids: CASSLSWDLNEKLFF. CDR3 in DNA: TGTGCCAGCAGTTTAAGTTGGGACCTTAATGAAAAACTGTTTTTT.

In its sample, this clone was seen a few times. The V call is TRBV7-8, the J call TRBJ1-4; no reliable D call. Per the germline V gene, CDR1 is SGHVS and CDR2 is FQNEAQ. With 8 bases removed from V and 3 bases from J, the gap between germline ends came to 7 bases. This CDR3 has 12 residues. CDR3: CASGWPNEKLFF. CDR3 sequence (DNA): TGTGCCAGCGGGTGGCCTAATGAAAAACTGTTTTTT. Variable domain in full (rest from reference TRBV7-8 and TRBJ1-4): GAGVSQSPRYKVAKRGQDVALRCDPISGHVSLFWYQQALGQGPEFLTYFQNEAQLDKSGLPSDRFFAERPEGSVSTLKIQRTQQEDSAVYLCASGWPNEKLFFGSGTQLSVL.

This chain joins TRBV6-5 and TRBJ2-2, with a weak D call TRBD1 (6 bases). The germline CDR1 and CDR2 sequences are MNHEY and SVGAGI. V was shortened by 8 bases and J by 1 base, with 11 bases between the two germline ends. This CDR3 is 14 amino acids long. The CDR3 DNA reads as TGTGCCAGCTACTCCAGGGGGAACACCGGGGAGCTGTTTTTT. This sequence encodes CASYSRGNTGELFF.

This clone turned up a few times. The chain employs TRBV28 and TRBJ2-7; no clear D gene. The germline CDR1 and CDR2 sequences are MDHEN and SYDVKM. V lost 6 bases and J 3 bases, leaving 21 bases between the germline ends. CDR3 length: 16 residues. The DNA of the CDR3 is TGTGCCAGCAGACTTCCCTGGGTTTGGGGTCTCTACGAGCAGTACGTC. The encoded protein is CASRLPWVWGLYEQYV.

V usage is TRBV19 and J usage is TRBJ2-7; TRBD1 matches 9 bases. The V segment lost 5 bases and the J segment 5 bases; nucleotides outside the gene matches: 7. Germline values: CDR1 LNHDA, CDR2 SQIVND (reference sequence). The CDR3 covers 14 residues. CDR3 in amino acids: CASSDGTGLNEQYF. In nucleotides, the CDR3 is TGTGCCAGTAGTGATGGGACAGGGTTAAACGAGCAGTACTTC. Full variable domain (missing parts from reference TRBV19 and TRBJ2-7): DGGITQSPKYLFRKEGQNVTLSCEQNLNHDAMYWYRQDPGQGLRLIYYSQIVNDFQKGDIAEGYSVSREKKESFPLTVTSAQKNPTAFYLCASSDGTGLNEQYFGPGTRLTVT.

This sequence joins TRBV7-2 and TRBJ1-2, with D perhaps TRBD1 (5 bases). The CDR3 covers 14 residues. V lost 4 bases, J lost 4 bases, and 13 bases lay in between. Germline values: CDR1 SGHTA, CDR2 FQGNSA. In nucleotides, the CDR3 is TGTGCCAGCAGCTCTCCCGGGACTCTCTATGGCTACACCTTC. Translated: CASSSPGTLYGYTF.

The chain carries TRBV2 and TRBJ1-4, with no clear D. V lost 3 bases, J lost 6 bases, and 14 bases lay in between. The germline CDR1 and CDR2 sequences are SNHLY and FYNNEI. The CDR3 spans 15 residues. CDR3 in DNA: TGTGCCAGCAGTGACCGAGCAGTAATGCATGAAAAACTGTTTTTT. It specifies CASSDRAVMHEKLFF.

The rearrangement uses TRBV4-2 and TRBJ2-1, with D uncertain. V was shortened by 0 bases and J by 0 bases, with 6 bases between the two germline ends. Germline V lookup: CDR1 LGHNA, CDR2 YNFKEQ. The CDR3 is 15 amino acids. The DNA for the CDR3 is TGTGCCAGCAGCCAAGACGTCGACTCCTACAATGAGCAGTTCTTC. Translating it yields CASSQDVDSYNEQFF.

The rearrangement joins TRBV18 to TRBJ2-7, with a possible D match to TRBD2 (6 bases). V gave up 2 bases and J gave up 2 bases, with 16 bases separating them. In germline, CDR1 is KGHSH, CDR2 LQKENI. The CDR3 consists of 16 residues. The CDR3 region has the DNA TGTGCCAGCTCACCAATCCTCGCCGGGGGTCCCTACGAGCAGTACTTC. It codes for CASSPILAGGPYEQYF.